The 28 T cell receptor beta chains in this list originate from one sample, sequenced in a study of cytomegalovirus exposure and HLA in healthy donors. PCR primers comprised 60 Vbeta and 13 Jbeta primers. Here immunoSEQ multiplex PCR was the method, and the copy in TCRdb shows in-frame clones only, minus some. The sample shows 200,000 to 250,000 clones, around 80% of them seen only once. Material: PBMCs. Receptors originate from a male donor in good health and CMV-seronegative.

This sequence joins TRBV19 and TRBJ1-5, with 8 bases matching TRBD1. From germline, CDR1 is LNHDA and CDR2 SQIVND (reference sequence). The CDR3 runs to 16 residues. The J segment lost 7 bases and the V segment lost 2 bases, leaving 10 bases of the junction unmatched. The CDR3 coding sequence is TGTGCCAGTAGTATAAACGGGGGACAGGCCAAGCAGCCCCAGCATTTT. This gives the protein CASSINGGQAKQPQHF.

This clone has ten or more counts. The chain joins TRBV18 to TRBJ1-4, with 10 bases aligning to TRBD1. The V gene end was trimmed by 3 bases and the J gene end by 8 bases; junction bases not matched to a gene: 6. Germline CDR1 KGHSH, CDR2 LQKENI. The CDR3 sequence is 15 residues long. CDR3 in amino acids: CASSPRGQGQEKLFF. CDR3 coding DNA: TGTGCCAGCTCACCCCGGGGACAGGGGCAAGAAAAACTGTTTTTT.

This rearrangement joins TRBV25-1 to TRBJ2-3; D gene uncertain. Germline lookup yields CDR1 MGHDK and CDR2 SYGVNS. Trimming removed 11 bases at V and 1 base at J, with 13 bases between. CDR3 length: 13 amino acids. The CDR3 DNA reads TGTGCCGCAAACCCGATAGGCACAGATACGCAGTATTTT. Translation: CAANPIGTDTQYF.

The genes are TRBV29-1 and TRBJ2-2, with 11 bases matching TRBD2. The trim removed 1 base at V and 15 bases at J, leaving 13 bases unmatched. Germline CDR1 reads SQVTM; CDR2 reads ANQGSEA. The CDR3 loop spans 15 amino acids. The CDR3 sequence is CSVEGLAGGRGRVFF. The CDR3 DNA reads as TGCAGCGTTGAAGGGCTAGCGGGAGGCCGGGGAAGGGTGTTTTTT.

This clone was observed a handful of times. This chain's CDR3 is CASGDSLSYEQYF. CDR3 nucleotide sequence: TGTGCCAGCGGGGACTCTCTCTCCTACGAGCAGTACTTC. The chain uses TRBV6-1 and TRBJ2-7, with D tentatively TRBD2 (6 bases). The CDR3 is 13 amino acids. Germline CDR1 MNHNS, CDR2 SASEGT. The V gene lost 8 bases and the J gene lost 0 bases, with 11 bases spanning the gap.

The rearrangement uses TRBV6-1 and TRBJ1-5; 10 nucleotides align to TRBD1. The CDR3 consists of 17 residues. V shed 3 bases and J 5 bases; nucleotides not matched to a gene: 10. Germline V CDR1 and CDR2: MNHNS, SASEGT. The chain's CDR3 is CASSDPETGGVYQPQHF. The CDR3 DNA reads as TGTGCCAGCAGTGATCCTGAGACAGGGGGCGTCTATCAGCCCCAGCATTTT.

The V call is TRBV27, the J call TRBJ2-3, with 9 bases matching TRBD2. The CDR3 is made up of 15 amino acids. The J segment lost 2 bases and the V segment lost 6 bases, leaving 6 bases of the junction unmatched. In germline, CDR1 is MNHEY, CDR2 SMNVEV (reference sequence). The CDR3: CASRYKREATDTQYF. The DNA of the CDR3 is TGTGCCAGCAGGTATAAGCGGGAGGCCACAGATACGCAGTATTTT.

In its sample, this clone was seen a few times. The V call is TRBV7-2, the J call TRBJ1-4; the match to TRBD1 covers 10 bases. Unmatched junction bases numbered 4, after V lost 5 bases and J lost 7 bases. Germline-derived CDR1 and CDR2 are SGHTA and FQGNSA. CDR3 length equals 14 residues. The DNA of the CDR3 is TGTGCCAGCAGCGCGGACAGGGGGTTTGAAAAACTGTTTTTT. The encoded protein is CASSADRGFEKLFF.

The chain links TRBV19 to TRBJ2-2; 14 bases match TRBD2. J lost 3 bases, V lost 6 bases, and 6 bases had no gene match. The germline V gene encodes CDR1 LNHDA and CDR2 SQIVND (reference sequence). This CDR3 contains 17 residues. CDR3: CASSGLAGGTDTGELFF. Here the CDR3 DNA reads TGTGCCAGTAGCGGACTAGCGGGAGGAACCGACACCGGGGAGCTGTTTTTT.

The V gene is TRBV29-1, the J gene TRBJ2-5; 7 bases are shared with TRBD1. Germline lookup yields CDR1 SQVTM and CDR2 ANQGSEA. This CDR3 comprises 13 residues. V lost 3 bases and J lost 5; bases outside the gene matches: 6. In nucleotides, the CDR3 is TGCAGCGTTGAGGGTAGGGGGCTGGAGACCCAGTACTTC. Amino acid sequence: CSVEGRGLETQYF. The variable domain in full, with the rest retrieved from reference TRBV29-1 and TRBJ2-5, is SAVISQKPSRDICQRGTSLTIQCQVDSQVTMMFWYRQQPGQSLTLIATANQGSEATYESGFVIDKFPISRPNLTFSTLTVSNMSPEDSSIYLCSVEGRGLETQYFGPGTRLLVL.

This chain connects TRBV21-1 to TRBJ2-7; the DNA was not compared with TRBD2, the D call given in the table. TRBV21-1 is a known pseudogene. There are 11 residues in the CDR3. The DNA for the CDR3 is TGTGCCAGCAGCAAGAGATCCGAGCAGTACTTC. Translation: CASSKRSEQYF.

A word on this clone: Compared with germline, one end of the junction differs, possibly owing to a read error. The V and J genes are TRBV18 and TRBJ2-1; 10 bases fit TRBD1. Germline CDR1 KGHSH, CDR2 LQKENI. There are 15 residues in the CDR3. CDR3 coding DNA: TGTGCCAGCTCCCCACCGGGACAGGGGATGAATGAGCAGTTCTTC. This translates into CASSPPGQGMNEQFF.

The J gene is TRBJ2-7, the V gene TRBV14, with TRBD1 matching 7 bases. Germline-derived CDR1 and CDR2 are SGHDN and FVKESK. The CDR3 is 13 amino acids. The J segment lost 5 bases and the V segment lost 4 bases, leaving 5 bases of the junction unmatched. The CDR3 region has the DNA TGTGCCAGCAGCCGACCGACAGGGAACGAGCAGTACTTC. Amino acid sequence: CASSRPTGNEQYF.

The V call is TRBV11-2, the J call TRBJ2-5; D remains ambiguous. CDR1 and CDR2 from the germline V gene are SGHAT and FQNNGV. This CDR3 has 14 amino acids. The V end lost 0 bases, the J end lost 4 bases, and 9 bases lay between the germline ends. The CDR3 DNA is TGTGCCAGCAGCTTAGATCAGAGGAGAGAGACCCAGTACTTC. This encodes CASSLDQRRETQYF.

This rearrangement joins TRBV19 to TRBJ1-5, with 10 bases matching TRBD1. The CDR3 extends over 15 amino acids. Germline CDR1 is LNHDA and CDR2 is SQIVND (reference sequence). V was pared by 5 bases and J by 6 bases, with 7 bases of the junction left unmatched. The CDR3 spells CASSGIDRGRQPQHF. CDR3 nucleotide sequence: TGTGCCAGTAGTGGAATTGACAGGGGGCGTCAGCCCCAGCATTTT.

This clone was seen a single time. The CDR3 DNA reads as TGTGCCAGCAGCGGAGACGAGGGGGCGGAATCACCCCTCCACTTT. Translating it yields CASSGDEGAESPLHF. This chain uses TRBV9 with TRBJ1-6; 7 bases agree with TRBD1. Germline-derived CDR1 and CDR2 are SGDLS and YYNGEE. The CDR3 is 15 residues long. V gave up 3 bases and J gave up 10 bases; unmatched junction bases: 10. Full variable domain (rest looked up from reference TRBV9 and TRBJ1-6): DSGVTQTPKHLITATGQRVTLRCSPRSGDLSVYWYQQSLDQGLQFLIQYYNGEERAKGNILERFSAQQFPDLHSELNLSSLELGDSALYFCASSGDEGAESPLHFGNGTRLTVT.

CDR3 loop: CASSFRTSGRADTGELFF. As DNA, the CDR3 is TGTGCCAGCAGTTTTCGGACTAGCGGGAGGGCGGACACCGGGGAGCTGTTTTTT. The chain has TRBV7-9 and TRBJ2-2; 15 bases match TRBD2. Germline V lookup: CDR1 SEHNR, CDR2 FQNEAQ (reference sequence). The CDR3 totals 18 residues. Trimming took 6 bases from V and 3 from J; bases not matched to a gene: 8. The full variable domain, with the rest looked up from reference TRBV7-9 and TRBJ2-2, is DTGVSQNPRHKITKRGQNVTFRCDPISEHNRLYWYRQTLGQGPEFLTYFQNEAQLEKSRLLSDRFSAERPKGSFSTLEIQRTEQGDSAMYLCASSFRTSGRADTGELFFGEGSRLTVL.

The chain combines TRBV4-1 with TRBJ2-3; possible D gene TRBD1, 5 bases. The V and J ends lost 0 bases and 2 bases respectively, with 15 bases between them. The CDR3 is 17 amino acids. Looked up from germline, CDR1 is MGHRA and CDR2 is YSYEKL. The DNA of the CDR3 is TGCGCCAGCAGCCAAGATCCCCCAGGGTCGGTCACAGATACGCAGTATTTT. This translates into CASSQDPPGSVTDTQYF.

This chain links TRBV9 with TRBJ1-2, with 7 positions matching TRBD1. The CDR3 is made up of 13 amino acids. The germline V gene encodes CDR1 SGDLS and CDR2 YYNGEE. V gave up 4 bases and J gave up 3 bases; unmatched junction bases: 3. The CDR3, as DNA: TGTGCCAGCAGCCTCGACAGGGACTATGGCTACACCTTC. This sequence encodes CASSLDRDYGYTF.

The chain couples TRBV28 to TRBJ1-5, with 7 bases matching TRBD1. Per germline, CDR1 MDHEN and CDR2 SYDVKM. This CDR3 region has 16 residues. Losses at the gene ends were 5 bases for V and 4 bases for J; bases not matched to a gene: 11. CDR3 loop: CASSPISGTDNQPQHF. Written as DNA, the CDR3 is TGTGCCAGCAGTCCCATTAGCGGGACAGATAATCAGCCCCAGCATTTT.

The chain links TRBV19 to TRBJ1-5; 9 nucleotides agree with TRBD1. Germline V gene lookup returns CDR1 LNHDA and CDR2 SQIVND (reference sequence). V lost 4 bases and J lost 0; bases outside the gene matches: 1. The CDR3 has 15 residues. CDR3 coding DNA: TGTGCCAGTAGTAGGACAGGGGATAGCAATCAGCCCCAGCATTTT. The encoded protein is CASSRTGDSNQPQHF. Variable domain in full (rest from reference TRBV19 and TRBJ1-5): DGGITQSPKYLFRKEGQNVTLSCEQNLNHDAMYWYRQDPGQGLRLIYYSQIVNDFQKGDIAEGYSVSREKKESFPLTVTSAQKNPTAFYLCASSRTGDSNQPQHFGDGTRLSIL.

V usage is TRBV30 and J usage is TRBJ1-1, with D possibly TRBD1 on 5 matching bases. V was trimmed by 0 bases and J by 2 bases, leaving 7 bases between them. The CDR3 sequence is 13 residues long. The germline V gene encodes CDR1 GTSNPN and CDR2 SVGIG (reference sequence). The CDR3 loop is CAWSVQDNTEAFF. Written as DNA, the CDR3 is TGTGCCTGGAGTGTACAGGACAACACTGAAGCTTTCTTT.

This rearrangement joins TRBV28 to TRBJ2-1; TRBD2 matches 9 bases. This CDR3 region has 14 residues. J gave up 13 bases and V 5 bases, and 12 bases lay outside the gene matches. The germline CDR1 and CDR2 sequences are MDHEN and SYDVKM. For the CDR3, the DNA is TGTGCCAGCAGTAGGGGCAGGGGGACTAGCAGTCAGTTCTTC. It codes for CASSRGRGTSSQFF.

In regard to this clone: This CDR3 is also generated by other DNA sequences in the sample. CDR3 protein: CASSSSYEQYF. The CDR3 nucleotides read TGTGCCAGCAGTTCCAGCTACGAGCAGTACTTC. This chain links TRBV2 with TRBJ2-7; D ambiguous. The V and J ends lost 5 bases and 3 bases respectively, with 5 bases between them. Germline V CDR1 and CDR2: SNHLY, FYNNEI. The CDR3 length is 11 residues.

The chain recombines TRBV27 with TRBJ2-7; D perhaps matches TRBD1 (5 bases). The CDR3 length is 14 residues. V was cut by 2 bases and J by 2 bases, with 10 bases left in between. CDR1 and CDR2 from the germline V gene are MNHEY and SMNVEV (reference sequence). This chain's CDR3 is CASSLPDSTYEQYF. CDR3 DNA: TGTGCCAGCAGTTTACCCGACAGTACCTACGAGCAGTACTTC.

This chain links TRBV5-4 with TRBJ1-1, with a possible D match to TRBD1 (5 bases). The CDR3 is made up of 13 amino acids. V was pared by 2 bases and J by 2 bases, with 7 bases between. Germline V gene sequence: CDR1 SGHNT, CDR2 YYREEE (reference sequence). CDR3 in amino acids: CASSFRVNTEAFF. CDR3 nucleotides: TGTGCCAGCAGCTTCAGGGTTAACACTGAAGCTTTCTTT.

J is TRBJ2-7 and V is TRBV27; 13 bases are a match to TRBD2. Germline values: CDR1 MNHEY, CDR2 SMNVEV (reference sequence). Trimming at V came to 5 bases and at J to 4 bases, leaving 11 bases not matched to a gene. This CDR3 region has 17 residues. The CDR3 DNA is TGTGCCAGCAGTCCTATCGGACTAGCGGGAGCGGATTACGAGCAGTACTTC. Amino acid sequence: CASSPIGLAGADYEQYF.

The count of this clone is one. The rearrangement joins TRBV9 to TRBJ2-4, with TRBD1 matching over 11 bases. With 0 bases clipped from V and 7 bases from J, the junction kept 6 bases outside the gene matches. Germline loops: CDR1 SGDLS, CDR2 YYNGEE. The CDR3 totals 16 residues. The CDR3, as DNA: TGTGCCAGCAGCGTAGAACCCGGGACAGGGGGGAACATTCAGTACTTC. Its translation is CASSVEPGTGGNIQYF.